This T cell receptor beta chain originates from a study of shared clonotypes between healthy human individuals. Findings and caveats of the study: Estimated richness values were generally larger in naive subsets than in memory subsets.

CDR1 is SGHAT and CDR2 is FQNNGV in the germline V gene. This CDR3 contains 14 residues. Trimming stripped 2 bases from V and 1 base from J, with 8 bases between. The table lists this clone with a count of one. As yet, its antigen is unknown. The input for sorted-subset replicate PCRs was around 0.2 ug DNA, 25,000 to 35,000 T cell genomes. The assay was immunoSEQ multiplex PCR, and TCRdb's table has in-frame clones only and misses some. This table has approximately 2,300,000 clones, less than 95% appearing once. The TCR was taken from a man between 18 and 35 years old in good health. Some clones in this sample may be carry-over from other donors' samples. The chain links TRBV11-2 to TRBJ1-1, with D tentatively TRBD1 (6 bases). The sequenced sample was naive CD4+ T cells from PBMCs. The subset here: CD45RA+ positively selected. As DNA, the CDR3 is TGTGCCAGCAGCTTATACAGGGCGAACACTGAAGCTTTCTTT. It specifies CASSLYRANTEAFF.